Sequencing of this TCR beta chain was carried out in a study of glioma-infiltrating T cells. Background on the study: Presurgical dexamethasone in glioma patients lasted six or fewer days.

The iRepertoire nested amplicon-rescue multiplex PCR amplified TCR alpha and beta CDR3s from RNA. MiXCR, applied by TCRdb to the multiplex PCR reads, yields one record per CDR3 protein. The sample consists of about 410,000 distinct CDR3 sequences, around 38% of them appearing once. There are 15 residues in the CDR3. Looked up from germline, CDR1 is MDHEN and CDR2 is SYDVKM. General study points: Tissue-blood divergence was below expectation in non-neoplastic patients, above in gliomas.

Notes on this clonotype: As yet, its antigen is unknown. It may be a read error: a sequence one base away is much more abundant.

The sequence was obtained from a human donor with low-grade glioma or glioblastoma, undergoing nonglioma brain surgery, or in good health (not recorded which). The sample consisted of glioma tissue, nonneoplastic brain tissue, or PBMCs (not recorded which). V usage is TRBV28 and J usage is TRBJ2-3; 8 positions agree with TRBD2. Here the CDR3 DNA reads TGTGCCAGCAGTTTCCTTTCAGCGGGAGCCGATACGCGGTATTTT. Translating gives CASSFLSAGADTRYF. The full variable domain, completed using reference TRBV28 and TRBJ2-3, is DVKVTQSSRYLVKRTGEKVFLECVQDMDHENMFWYRQDPGLGLRLIYFSYDVKMKEKGDIPEGYSVSREKKERFSLILESASTNQTSMYLCASSFLSAGADTRYFGPGTRLTVL.